A selection of T cell receptor beta chains follows, all from one sample in a study of cytomegalovirus exposure and HLA in healthy donors. Only in-frame clones appear in the TCRdb table, and some are missing; sequencing was by immunoSEQ multiplex PCR. In the table there are 150,000 to 200,000 clones, about 74% of which are singletons. Sequenced material: PBMCs. The origin of the receptors is a male donor in good health and CMV-seronegative. The conserved cysteine and the conserved F or W are not part of the CDR3 here.

v_call: TRBV27; j_call: TRBJ2-7; cdr3_aa: ASRPSGGSSYEQY
v_call: TRBV6-5; j_call: TRBJ2-2; cdr3_aa: ASSGRTGTGELF
v_call: TRBV4-3; j_call: TRBJ1-4; cdr3_aa: ASSSRGATNEKLF
v_call: TRBV10-3; j_call: TRBJ2-3; cdr3_aa: AISESRGGTDTQY
v_call: TRBV6-5; j_call: TRBJ1-6; cdr3_aa: ASSYSPELDSPLH
v_call: TRBV4-1; j_call: TRBJ2-5; cdr3_aa: ASSQDRTGGETQY
v_call: TRBV5-1; j_call: TRBJ2-7; cdr3_aa: ASSFRDRGLHEQY
v_call: TRBV7-9; j_call: TRBJ2-1; cdr3_aa: ASSLVSGSRNEQF
v_call: TRBV21-1; j_call: TRBJ2-3; cdr3_aa: ASSKARGDIFLERARTDTQY
v_call: TRBV28; j_call: .; cdr3_aa: ASSLQGQSYEQY
v_call: TRBV11-2; j_call: TRBJ2-1; cdr3_aa: ASRLAVEANEQF
v_call: TRBV7-9; j_call: TRBJ1-2; cdr3_aa: ASSPKRDRIHYGYT
v_call: TRBV7-2; j_call: TRBJ2-1; cdr3_aa: ASTETKGSLRF
v_call: TRBV7-9; j_call: TRBJ1-1; cdr3_aa: SSSPRWEGSEVRSTEAF
v_call: TRBV9; j_call: TRBJ2-6; cdr3_aa: ASSPRQRGFGANVLT
v_call: TRBV5-5; j_call: TRBJ2-5; cdr3_aa: ASSLDDSETQY
v_call: TRBV19; j_call: TRBJ2-7; cdr3_aa: ASSALAGSPYEQY
v_call: TRBV6-5; j_call: TRBJ2-7; cdr3_aa: ASSGRDRGLHEQY
v_call: TRBV27; j_call: TRBJ2-1; cdr3_aa: ASSNRQGTSGRSRSYNEQF
v_call: TRBV6-5; j_call: TRBJ2-5; cdr3_aa: ASRRLTGETQY
v_call: TRBV6-1; j_call: TRBJ1-2; cdr3_aa: ASSDLPGYGYT
v_call: TRBV28; j_call: TRBJ2-3; cdr3_aa: ASSGLAGMSGTQY
v_call: TRBV28; j_call: TRBJ1-3; cdr3_aa: ASSSFRNTIY
v_call: TRBV10-3; j_call: TRBJ2-7; cdr3_aa: AISPSGDEQY
v_call: TRBV10-3; j_call: TRBJ2-1; cdr3_aa: AISVRELMDRKSAYNEQF
v_call: TRBV11-2; j_call: TRBJ2-5; cdr3_aa: ASSPARGASETQY